The T cell receptor beta chain described here comes from a study of blood T cell repertoires in COVID-19. The CDR3 runs to 14 residues. CDR1 SGHKS and CDR2 YYEKEE come from the germline V gene (reference sequence). Trimming took off 2 bases at V and 11 bases at J, with 19 bases between the two ends. Produced via immunoSEQ multiplex PCR; TCRdb's table is partial and in-frame only. The sample shows roughly 15,000 clones, 70% to 80% of them seen only once. Only one count was recorded for this clone. Sample: peripheral blood. V is TRBV5-5 and J is TRBJ1-1; no definite D call. This sequence was found in a man in his sixties with acute or convalescent COVID-19. The CDR3 protein is CASSFYPSGDSAFF. CDR3 nucleotide sequence: TGTGCCAGCAGCTTTTACCCCTCCGGAGATAGCGCTTTCTTT.